These 19 T cell receptor beta chains originate from one sample sequenced in a study of cytotoxic CD8 clonotypes in ibrutinib-treated CLL. Clones were sequenced by immunoSEQ multiplex PCR, and TCRdb holds only the in-frame ones, with some missing. The sample consists of 55,000 to 60,000 clones, roughly 54% of them appearing once. The specimen was PBMCs, collected at disease progression, from a patient treated with ibrutinib. The receptors derive from a human donor with chronic lymphocytic leukemia.

The CDR3 bases are TGTGCCAGCTCACTTTTTCGTCAAGAGACCCAGTACTTC. Its protein is CASSLFRQETQYF. The chain carries TRBV18 and TRBJ2-5; unclear D gene. Between the trimmed V and J ends, which lost 4 bases and 2 bases, there was a span of 8 bases. The germline CDR1 and CDR2 sequences are KGHSH and LQKENI. The CDR3 runs to 13 residues.

The chain is built from TRBV25-1 and TRBJ2-5; 9 bases are a match to TRBD1. Germline V gene data show CDR1 as MGHDK and CDR2 as SYGVNS. The junction had 2 bases not matched to a gene; V was cut back by 1 base and J by 5 bases. CDR3 size: 14 residues. The CDR3 is CASSEFTGGETQYF. Here the CDR3 DNA reads TGTGCCAGCAGTGAATTCACAGGGGGCGAGACCCAGTACTTC. The whole variable domain, filled in from reference TRBV25-1 and TRBJ2-5, reads EADIYQTPRYLVIGTGKKITLECSQTMGHDKMYWYQQDPGMELHLIHYSYGVNSTEKGDLSSESTVSRIRTEHFPLTLESARPSHTSQYLCASSEFTGGETQYFGPGTRLLVL.

The chain employs TRBV6-6 and TRBJ1-4; 11 bases agree with TRBD1. CDR1 and CDR2 from the germline V gene are MNHNY and SVGAGI (reference sequence). V gave up 5 bases and J gave up 8 bases; unmatched junction bases: 7. CDR3 length equals 15 residues. CDR3 DNA sequence: TGTGCCAGCAGTCACTGGACAGGGGGCCGAGAAAAACTGTTTTTT. Its translation: CASSHWTGGREKLFF.

This clone was seen many times. This sequence joins TRBV7-2 and TRBJ2-7; D gene unclear. Germline loops: CDR1 SGHTA, CDR2 FQGNSA. V lost 1 base to trimming and J lost 4 bases, with 5 bases between them. The CDR3 has 12 residues. The CDR3 bases are TGTGCCAGCAGCTTAGAATTGTACGAGCAGTACTTC. As protein: CASSLELYEQYF. Supplemented by reference TRBV7-2 and TRBJ2-7, the full variable domain reads GAGVSQSPSNKVTEKGKDVELRCDPISGHTALYWYRQSLGQGLEFLIYFQGNSAPDKSGLPSDRFSAERTGGSVSTLTIQRTQQEDSAVYLCASSLELYEQYFGPGTRLTVT.

This clone has more than one count but fewer than ten. The chain has TRBV4-1 and TRBJ1-1; TRBD1 agrees at 7 bases. The CDR3 spans 15 residues. V dropped 4 bases and J dropped 5; count of bases not matched to a gene: 10. The germline CDR1 and CDR2 sequences are MGHRA and YSYEKL. CDR3 residues: CASSLTGTSRTEAFF. Here the CDR3 DNA reads TGCGCCAGCAGCCTGACAGGGACTTCGAGGACTGAAGCTTTCTTT.

This clone has only one observation. The genes are TRBV27 and TRBJ2-7; D ambiguous. Trimming took off 6 bases at V and 4 bases at J, with 13 bases between the two ends. The length of the CDR3 is 13 residues. Germline V gene lookup returns CDR1 MNHEY and CDR2 SMNVEV (reference sequence). The CDR3 sequence: CASSPGLNYEQYF. CDR3 nucleotide sequence: TGTGCCAGCAGCCCGGGCCTGAATTACGAGCAGTACTTC.

This chain uses TRBV6-5 with TRBJ2-7; TRBD1 aligns across 9 bases. Germline V CDR1 and CDR2: MNHEY, SVGAGI. The CDR3 has 15 amino acids. Losses at the gene ends were 5 bases for V and 0 bases for J; bases not matched to a gene: 5. CDR3 DNA: TGTGCCAGCAGTCAGGGACAGGGACTCTCCTACGAGCAGTACTTC. Translating it yields CASSQGQGLSYEQYF.

J is TRBJ1-1 and V is TRBV29-1; TRBD1 matches at 10 bases. V dropped 6 bases and J dropped 10; count of bases not matched to a gene: 5. This CDR3 is built from 11 residues. From germline, CDR1 is SQVTM and CDR2 ANQGSEA. The CDR3 DNA reads TGCAGCGTGGCCGGGGACAGGGGAGCTTTCTTT. It encodes CSVAGDRGAFF.

The chain joins TRBV11-2 to TRBJ2-6; no reliable D call. Germline CDR1 and CDR2: SGHAT and FQNNGV. The CDR3 length is 13 residues. Deletions cut 6 bases from V and 2 bases from J, with 5 bases between. The DNA of the CDR3 is TGTGCCAGCAGGTCCACTGGGGCCAACGTCCTGACTTTC. As protein: CASRSTGANVLTF.

As concerns this clone: A junction boundary mismatches the germline segment, possibly from a read error. The genes are TRBV27 and TRBJ1-2, with 7 bases aligning to TRBD1. Germline CDR1 is MNHEY and CDR2 is SMNVEV (reference sequence). CDR3 length equals 15 residues. The CDR3 DNA follows: TGTGCCGGCAGGATCAATGACAGGGTTAACTATGGCTACACCTTC. This codes for CAGRINDRVNYGYTF.

This sequence joins TRBV18 and TRBJ2-7, with 7 bases aligning to TRBD1. CDR1 and CDR2 from the germline V gene are KGHSH and LQKENI. The CDR3 totals 15 residues. V lost 1 base to trimming and J lost 1 base; unmatched junction nucleotides: 4. The CDR3 DNA sequence: TGTGCCAGCTCACCACGAAGGGACAGTTCCTACGAGCAGTACTTC. Residues: CASSPRRDSSYEQYF.

This chain links TRBV6-5 with TRBJ2-7; 9 bases fit TRBD2. V shed 9 bases and J 3 bases; nucleotides not matched to a gene: 9. Per the germline V gene, CDR1 is MNHEY and CDR2 is SVGAGI. The length of the CDR3 is 14 residues. CDR3 in DNA: TGTGCCAGTCATAGGGCGGGAGGGAGCTACGAGCAGTACTTC. It codes for CASHRAGGSYEQYF.

The chain uses TRBV30 and TRBJ1-2, with a possible D match to TRBD1 (5 bases). V dropped 0 bases and J dropped 7 bases, with 12 bases sitting between them. Looked up from germline, CDR1 is GTSNPN and CDR2 is SVGIG (reference sequence). The CDR3 loop spans 13 amino acids. The CDR3 DNA reads TGTGCCTGGAGTGTACTGGGTGGGGGTGGCTACACCTTC. It specifies CAWSVLGGGGYTF.

This clone turned up a few times. The chain recombines TRBV28 with TRBJ2-1; D perhaps matches TRBD1 (5 bases). CDR1 MDHEN and CDR2 SYDVKM come from the germline V gene. Trimming took off 6 bases at V and 3 bases at J, with 9 bases between the two ends. The CDR3 is made up of 13 amino acids. CDR3 sequence (DNA): TGTGCCAGCAGCGATGACAGCTACAATGAGCAGTTCTTC. As protein: CASSDDSYNEQFF. Full variable domain (outside the CDR3, taken from reference TRBV28 and TRBJ2-1): DVKVTQSSRYLVKRTGEKVFLECVQDMDHENMFWYRQDPGLGLRLIYFSYDVKMKEKGDIPEGYSVSREKKERFSLILESASTNQTSMYLCASSDDSYNEQFFGPGTRLTVL.

This chain uses TRBV10-3 with TRBJ2-3; perhaps TRBD2 as D (6 bases). This CDR3 spans 15 amino acids. V was shortened by 3 bases and J by 2 bases, with 12 bases between the two germline ends. CDR1 and CDR2 from the germline V gene are ENHRY and SYGVKD. The CDR3 DNA is TGTGCCATCAGTGACCCGACTAGTCTCACAGATACGCAGTATTTT. Its protein is CAISDPTSLTDTQYF.

The rearrangement links TRBV6-5 to TRBJ1-1; 7 positions match TRBD1. Germline CDR1 is MNHEY and CDR2 is SVGAGI. The V and J ends lost 8 bases and 0 bases, in that order; junction bases with no gene match: 9. This CDR3 region has 15 residues. The CDR3 DNA follows: TGTGCCAGCTGCGCGTCGGGACAGATGAACACTGAAGCTTTCTTT. Encoded protein: CASCASGQMNTEAFF.

The rearrangement joins TRBV10-3 to TRBJ2-5; 15 nucleotides match TRBD2. Trimming cost V 10 bases and J 5 bases; bases outside gene matches: 5. This CDR3 region has 14 residues. Germline lookup yields CDR1 ENHRY and CDR2 SYGVKD. The CDR3 DNA reads as TGTGCCACGGGACTAGCGGGGGGTATGGAGACCCAGTACTTC. Its protein product is CATGLAGGMETQYF.

The genes are TRBV7-9 and TRBJ2-3; perhaps TRBD2 as D (6 bases). Germline CDR1 reads SEHNR; CDR2 reads FQNEAQ (reference sequence). Trimming pared 1 base from V and 8 bases from J, leaving 10 bases between. The CDR3 is 13 residues long. The DNA for the CDR3 is TGTGCCAGCAGCTTAGAGGGCGGGGCTACGCAGTATTTT. Translating it yields CASSLEGGATQYF.

The chain is built from TRBV6-5 and TRBJ1-5, with a tentative D call TRBD1 (6 bases). Germline V gene lookup returns CDR1 MNHEY and CDR2 SVGAGI. The CDR3 sequence is 14 residues long. Trimming took 6 bases from V and 7 from J, leaving 16 bases between them. The CDR3 DNA reads TGTGCCAGCAGCCAACTACAGGGTATCCAGCCCCAGCATTTT. This encodes CASSQLQGIQPQHF.